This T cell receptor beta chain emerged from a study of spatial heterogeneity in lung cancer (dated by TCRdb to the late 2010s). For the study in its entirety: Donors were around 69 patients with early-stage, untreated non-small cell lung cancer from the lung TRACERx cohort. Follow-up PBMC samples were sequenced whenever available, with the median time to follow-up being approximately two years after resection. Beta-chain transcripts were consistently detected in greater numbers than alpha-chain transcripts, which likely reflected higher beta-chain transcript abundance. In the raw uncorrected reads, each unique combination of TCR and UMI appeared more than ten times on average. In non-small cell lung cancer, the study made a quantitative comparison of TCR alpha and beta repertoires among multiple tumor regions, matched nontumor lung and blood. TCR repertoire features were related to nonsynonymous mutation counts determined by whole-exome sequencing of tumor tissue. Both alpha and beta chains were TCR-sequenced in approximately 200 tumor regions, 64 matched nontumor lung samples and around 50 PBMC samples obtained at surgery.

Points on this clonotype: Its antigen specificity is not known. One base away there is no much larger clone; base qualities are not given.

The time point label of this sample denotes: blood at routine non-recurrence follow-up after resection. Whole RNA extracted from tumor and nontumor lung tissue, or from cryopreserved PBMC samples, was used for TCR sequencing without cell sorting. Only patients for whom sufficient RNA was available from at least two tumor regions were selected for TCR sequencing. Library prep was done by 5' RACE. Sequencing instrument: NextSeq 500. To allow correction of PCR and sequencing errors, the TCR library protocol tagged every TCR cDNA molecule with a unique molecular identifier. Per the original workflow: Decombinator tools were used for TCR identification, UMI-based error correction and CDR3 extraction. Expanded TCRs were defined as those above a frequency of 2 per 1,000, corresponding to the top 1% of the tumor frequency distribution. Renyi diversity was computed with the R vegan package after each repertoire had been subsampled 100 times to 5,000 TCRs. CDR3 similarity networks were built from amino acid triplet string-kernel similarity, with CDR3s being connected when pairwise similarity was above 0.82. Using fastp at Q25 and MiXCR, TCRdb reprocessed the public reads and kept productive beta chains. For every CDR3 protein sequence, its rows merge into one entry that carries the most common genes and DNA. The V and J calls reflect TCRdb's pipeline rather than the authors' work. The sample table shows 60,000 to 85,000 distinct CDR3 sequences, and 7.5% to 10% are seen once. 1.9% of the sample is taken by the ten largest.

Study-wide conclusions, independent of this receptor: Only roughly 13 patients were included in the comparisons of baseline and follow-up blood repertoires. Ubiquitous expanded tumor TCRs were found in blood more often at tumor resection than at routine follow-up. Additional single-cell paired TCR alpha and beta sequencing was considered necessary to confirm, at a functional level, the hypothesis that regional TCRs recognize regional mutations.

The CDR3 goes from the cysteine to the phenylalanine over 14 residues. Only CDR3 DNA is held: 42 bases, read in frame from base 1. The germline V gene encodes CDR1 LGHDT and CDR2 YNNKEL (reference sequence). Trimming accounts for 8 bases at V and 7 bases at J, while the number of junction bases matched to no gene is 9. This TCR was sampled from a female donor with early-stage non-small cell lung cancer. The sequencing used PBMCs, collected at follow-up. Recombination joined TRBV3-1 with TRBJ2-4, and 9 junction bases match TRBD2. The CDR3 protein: CASFRRLAENIQYF. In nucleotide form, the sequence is TGTGCCAGCTTCCGGAGACTAGCGGAGAACATTCAGTACTTC.